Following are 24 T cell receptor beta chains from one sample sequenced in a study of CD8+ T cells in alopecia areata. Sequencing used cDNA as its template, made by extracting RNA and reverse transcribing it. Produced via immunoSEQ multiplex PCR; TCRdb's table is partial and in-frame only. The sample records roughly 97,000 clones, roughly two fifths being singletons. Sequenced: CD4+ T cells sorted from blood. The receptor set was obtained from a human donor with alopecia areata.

CDR3 DNA: TGTGCCAGCAGCGTAGTCCGGGCAGGCCACGGTATGAACACTGAAGCTTTCTTT. This gives the protein CASSVVRAGHGMNTEAFF. This chain connects TRBV9 to TRBJ1-1; unclear D gene. The CDR3 is 18 amino acids. The V and J ends lost 0 bases and 0 bases respectively, with 18 bases between them. Germline CDR1 SGDLS, CDR2 YYNGEE.

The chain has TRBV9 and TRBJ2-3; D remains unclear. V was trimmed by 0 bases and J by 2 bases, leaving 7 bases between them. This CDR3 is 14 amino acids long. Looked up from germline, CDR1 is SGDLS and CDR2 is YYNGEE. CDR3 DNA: TGTGCCAGCAGCGTAGCCCGGTCCACAGATACGCAGTATTTT. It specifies CASSVARSTDTQYF.

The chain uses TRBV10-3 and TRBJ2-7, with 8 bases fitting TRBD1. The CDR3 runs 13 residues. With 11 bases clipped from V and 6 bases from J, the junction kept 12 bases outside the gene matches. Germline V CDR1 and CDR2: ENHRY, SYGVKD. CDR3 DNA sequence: TGTGCCCTCGGGGACAGGCTGAATTCCGAGCAGTACTTC. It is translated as CALGDRLNSEQYF.

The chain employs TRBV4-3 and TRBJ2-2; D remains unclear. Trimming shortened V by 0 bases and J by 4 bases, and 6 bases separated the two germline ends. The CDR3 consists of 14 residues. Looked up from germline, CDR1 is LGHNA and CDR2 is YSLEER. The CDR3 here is CASSQDVGTGELFF. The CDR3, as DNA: TGCGCCAGCAGCCAAGATGTAGGCACCGGGGAGCTGTTTTTT.

CDR3 nucleotides: TGTGCCAGCAGCTCGGACAGGGGGAGGCAAGAGACCCAGTACTTC. The encoded protein is CASSSDRGRQETQYF. The chain joins TRBV7-2 to TRBJ2-5; 10 positions match TRBD1. Germline trimming cut 4 bases from V and 2 bases from J; bases unmatched to any gene: 4. This CDR3 spans 15 amino acids. Germline CDR1 SGHTA, CDR2 FQGNSA.

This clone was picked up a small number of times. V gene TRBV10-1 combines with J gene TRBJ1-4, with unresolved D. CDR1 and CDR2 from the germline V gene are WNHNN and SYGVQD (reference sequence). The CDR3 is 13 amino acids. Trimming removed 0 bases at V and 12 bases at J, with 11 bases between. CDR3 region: CASSESHSLELFF. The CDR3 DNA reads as TGCGCCAGCAGTGAGTCGCATTCTTTGGAACTGTTTTTT.

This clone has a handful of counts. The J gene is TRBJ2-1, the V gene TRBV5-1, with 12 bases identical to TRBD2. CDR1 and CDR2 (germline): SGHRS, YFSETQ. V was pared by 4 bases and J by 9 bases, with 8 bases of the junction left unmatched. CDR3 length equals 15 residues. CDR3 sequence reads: CASSNRTSGATEQFF. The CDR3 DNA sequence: TGCGCCAGCAGCAATAGGACTAGCGGGGCCACTGAGCAGTTCTTC.

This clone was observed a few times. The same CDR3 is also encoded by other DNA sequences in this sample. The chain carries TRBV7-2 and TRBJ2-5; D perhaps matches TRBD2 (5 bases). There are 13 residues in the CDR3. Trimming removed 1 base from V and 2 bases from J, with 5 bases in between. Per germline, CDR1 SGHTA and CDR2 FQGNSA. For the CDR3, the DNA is TGTGCCAGCAGCTTAGGAGGGCAAGAGACCCAGTACTTC. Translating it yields CASSLGGQETQYF.

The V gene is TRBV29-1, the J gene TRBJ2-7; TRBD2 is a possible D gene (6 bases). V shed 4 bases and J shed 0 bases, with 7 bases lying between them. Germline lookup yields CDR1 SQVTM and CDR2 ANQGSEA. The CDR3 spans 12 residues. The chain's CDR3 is CSVGRGSYEQYF. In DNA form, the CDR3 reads TGCAGCGTTGGGCGGGGCTCCTACGAGCAGTACTTC.

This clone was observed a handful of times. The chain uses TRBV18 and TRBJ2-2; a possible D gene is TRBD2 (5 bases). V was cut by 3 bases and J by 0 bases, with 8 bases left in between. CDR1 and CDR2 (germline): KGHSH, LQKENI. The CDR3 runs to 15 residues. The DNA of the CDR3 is TGTGCCAGCTCACCTAGCGCTCCGAACACCGGGGAGCTGTTTTTT. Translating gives CASSPSAPNTGELFF.

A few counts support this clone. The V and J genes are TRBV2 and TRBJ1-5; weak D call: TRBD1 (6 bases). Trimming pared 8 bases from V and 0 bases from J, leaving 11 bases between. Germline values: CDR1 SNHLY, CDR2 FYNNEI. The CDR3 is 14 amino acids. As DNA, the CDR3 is TGTGCCAGCCGGACAGAATATAGCAATCAGCCCCAGCATTTT. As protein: CASRTEYSNQPQHF.

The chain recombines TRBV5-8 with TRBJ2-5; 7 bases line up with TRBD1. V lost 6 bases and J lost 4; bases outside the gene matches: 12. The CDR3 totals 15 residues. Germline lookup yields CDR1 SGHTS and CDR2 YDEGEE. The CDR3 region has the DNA TGTGCCAGCAACTCGAACAGGGGTGTGGGAGAGACCCAGTACTTC. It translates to CASNSNRGVGETQYF.

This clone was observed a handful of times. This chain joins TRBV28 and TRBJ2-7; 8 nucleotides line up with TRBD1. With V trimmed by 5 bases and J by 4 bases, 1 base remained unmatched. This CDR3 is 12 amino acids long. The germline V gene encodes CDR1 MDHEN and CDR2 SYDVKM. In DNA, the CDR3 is TGTGCCAGCAGTGGACAGGGATACGAGCAGTACTTC. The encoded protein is CASSGQGYEQYF.

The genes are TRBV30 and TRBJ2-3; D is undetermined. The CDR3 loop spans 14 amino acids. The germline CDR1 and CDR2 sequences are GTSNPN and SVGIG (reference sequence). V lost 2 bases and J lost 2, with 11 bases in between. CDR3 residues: CAWSRQRYTDTQYF. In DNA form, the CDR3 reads TGTGCCTGGAGTAGGCAGAGGTACACAGATACGCAGTATTTT.

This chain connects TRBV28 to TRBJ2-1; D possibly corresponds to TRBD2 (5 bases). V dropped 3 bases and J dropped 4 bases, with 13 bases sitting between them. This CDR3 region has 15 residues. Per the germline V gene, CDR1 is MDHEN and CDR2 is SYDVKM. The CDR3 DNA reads TGTGCCAGCAGTTTCCCGGACTCGAGATACAATGAGCAGTTCTTC. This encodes CASSFPDSRYNEQFF.

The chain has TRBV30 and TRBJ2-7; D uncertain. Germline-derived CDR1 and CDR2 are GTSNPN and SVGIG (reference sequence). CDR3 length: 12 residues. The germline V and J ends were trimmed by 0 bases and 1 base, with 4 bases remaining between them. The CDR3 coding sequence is TGTGCCTGGAGTGTGTGGTCCTACGAGCAGTACTTC. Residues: CAWSVWSYEQYF.

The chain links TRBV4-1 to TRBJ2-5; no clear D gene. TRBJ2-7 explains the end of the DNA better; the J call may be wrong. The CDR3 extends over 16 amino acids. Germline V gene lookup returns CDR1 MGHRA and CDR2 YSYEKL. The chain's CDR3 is CASSQSPPPSMHEQYF. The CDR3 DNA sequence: TGCGCCAGCAGCCAATCACCTCCCCCTTCAATGCACGAGCAGTACTTC.

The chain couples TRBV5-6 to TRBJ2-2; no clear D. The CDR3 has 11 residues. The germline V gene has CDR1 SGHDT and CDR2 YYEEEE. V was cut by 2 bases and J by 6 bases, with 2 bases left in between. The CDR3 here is CASSFAGELFF. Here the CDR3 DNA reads TGTGCCAGCAGCTTCGCCGGGGAGCTGTTTTTT.

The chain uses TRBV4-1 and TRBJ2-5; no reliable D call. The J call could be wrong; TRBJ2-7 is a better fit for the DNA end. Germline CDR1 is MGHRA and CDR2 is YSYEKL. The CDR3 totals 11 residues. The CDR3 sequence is CASSQNYEQYF. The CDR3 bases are TGCGCCAGCAGCCAAAACTACGAGCAGTACTTC.

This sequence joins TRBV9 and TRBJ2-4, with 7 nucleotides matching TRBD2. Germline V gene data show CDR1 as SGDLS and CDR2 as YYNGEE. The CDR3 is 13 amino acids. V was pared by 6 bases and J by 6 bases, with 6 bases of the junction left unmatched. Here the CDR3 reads CASTERGANIQYF. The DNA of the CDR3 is TGTGCCAGCACCGAGCGGGGAGCAAACATTCAGTACTTC.

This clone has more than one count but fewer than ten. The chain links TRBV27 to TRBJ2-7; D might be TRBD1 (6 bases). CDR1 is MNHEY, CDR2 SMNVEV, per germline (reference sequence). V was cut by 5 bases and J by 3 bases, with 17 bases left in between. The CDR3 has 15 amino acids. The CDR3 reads CASSPPSGRGYEQYF. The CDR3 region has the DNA TGTGCCAGCAGTCCACCTTCGGGCAGGGGCTACGAGCAGTACTTC.

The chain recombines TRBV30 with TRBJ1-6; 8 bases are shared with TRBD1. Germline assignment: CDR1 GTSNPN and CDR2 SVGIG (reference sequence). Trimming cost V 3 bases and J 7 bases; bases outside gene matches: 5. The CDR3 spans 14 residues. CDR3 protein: CAWSGGQDNSPLHF. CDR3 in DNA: TGTGCCTGGAGCGGGGGACAGGACAATTCACCCCTCCACTTT.

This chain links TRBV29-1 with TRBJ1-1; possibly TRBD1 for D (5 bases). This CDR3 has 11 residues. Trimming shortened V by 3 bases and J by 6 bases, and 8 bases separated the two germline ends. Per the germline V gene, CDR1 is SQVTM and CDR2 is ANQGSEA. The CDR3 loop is CSVDRGAEAFF. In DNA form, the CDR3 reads TGCAGCGTTGATAGGGGCGCTGAAGCTTTCTTT.

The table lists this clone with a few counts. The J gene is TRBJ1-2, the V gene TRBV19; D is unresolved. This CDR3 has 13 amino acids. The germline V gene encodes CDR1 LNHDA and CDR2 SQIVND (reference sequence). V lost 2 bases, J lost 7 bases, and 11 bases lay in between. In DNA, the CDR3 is TGTGCCAGTAGTATATCGGGCCGCGGTGGCTACACCTTC. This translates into CASSISGRGGYTF.